The 12 T cell receptor beta chains listed next were all sequenced from one sample in a study of technical replicates of blood from several donors. Assay used: immunoSEQ multiplex PCR; TCRdb lists only in-frame clones, some missing. In the table there are over 80,000 clones, roughly 96% of which are singletons. What was sequenced was T cells isolated from PBMCs. The receptor source for this set is a human donor in good health.

The genes are TRBV5-1 and TRBJ2-5; 7 bases map to TRBD1. Germline V gene data show CDR1 as SGHRS and CDR2 as YFSETQ. Trimming took 0 bases from V and 4 from J; bases not matched to a gene: 3. The CDR3 sequence is 14 residues long. This chain's CDR3 is CASSLDRGGETQYF. CDR3 DNA sequence: TGCGCCAGCAGCTTGGACAGGGGCGGAGAGACCCAGTACTTC.

The rearrangement joins TRBV5-4 to TRBJ1-5; 8 nucleotides match TRBD1. Germline CDR1 SGHNT, CDR2 YYREEE (reference sequence). The CDR3 runs to 16 residues. Losses at the gene ends were 3 bases for V and 2 bases for J; bases not matched to a gene: 7. The CDR3 loop is CASSYMTGEGNQPQHF. CDR3 coding DNA: TGTGCCAGCAGCTATATGACAGGGGAAGGCAATCAGCCCCAGCATTTT.

This chain joins TRBV6-6 and TRBJ2-1; perhaps TRBD2 as D (5 bases). The V end lost 0 bases, the J end lost 2 bases, and 8 bases lay between the germline ends. Germline V gene data show CDR1 as MNHNY and CDR2 as SVGAGI (reference sequence). The CDR3 has 15 residues. CDR3 residues: CASSYSNGAYNEQFF. For the CDR3, the DNA is TGTGCCAGCAGTTACTCGAACGGGGCCTACAATGAGCAGTTCTTC.

This chain connects TRBV30 to TRBJ2-1; TRBD1 matches 8 bases. From germline, CDR1 is GTSNPN and CDR2 SVGIG (reference sequence). V dropped 0 bases and J dropped 8; count of bases not matched to a gene: 3. The CDR3 sequence is 13 residues long. The CDR3, as DNA: TGTGCCTGGAGTGTGACAGGGGTCGATGAGCAGTTCTTC. Encoded protein: CAWSVTGVDEQFF.

The CDR3 protein is CASSSQQGGPRGQPQHF. The CDR3 region has the DNA TGTGCCAGCAGCTCACAACAGGGTGGCCCGCGTGGTCAGCCCCAGCATTTT. The genes are TRBV13 and TRBJ1-5; TRBD1 might be the D (6 bases). The CDR3 contains 17 residues. The ends were cut back, 4 bases at V and 6 bases at J, with 22 bases in the middle. The germline gives CDR1 PRHDT, CDR2 FYEKMQ (reference sequence).

The rearrangement uses TRBV9 and TRBJ2-1; 10 bases are a match to TRBD2. V shed 4 bases, J shed 0 bases, and the junction held 4 bases outside the gene matches. This CDR3 region has 16 residues. The germline V gene encodes CDR1 SGDLS and CDR2 YYNGEE. CDR3 region: CASSSGLASSYNEQFF. The DNA of the CDR3 is TGTGCCAGCAGCTCGGGACTAGCGAGCTCCTACAATGAGCAGTTCTTC.

This clone was seen a single time. This sequence joins TRBV5-1 and TRBJ1-1; TRBD1 is a possible D gene (6 bases). This CDR3 is 14 amino acids long. Germline V lookup: CDR1 SGHRS, CDR2 YFSETQ. V shed 0 bases and J shed 4 bases, with 10 bases lying between them. The CDR3 DNA follows: TGCGCCAGCAGCTTGGAAACAGGGATCACTGAAGCTTTCTTT. Its protein is CASSLETGITEAFF.

The rearrangement joins TRBV6-6 to TRBJ2-7; TRBD1 matches 11 bases. The CDR3 runs to 15 residues. CDR1 MNHNY and CDR2 SVGAGI come from the germline V gene (reference sequence). The V segment lost 8 bases and the J segment 5 bases; nucleotides outside the gene matches: 11. The CDR3 loop is CASGTGTGGFHEQYF. The CDR3, as DNA: TGTGCCAGCGGAACCGGGACAGGGGGTTTCCACGAGCAGTACTTC.

This chain links TRBV30 with TRBJ2-1; 14 nucleotides agree with TRBD2. Germline trimming cut 5 bases from V and 2 bases from J; bases unmatched to any gene: 11. CDR3 size: 18 residues. Germline loops: CDR1 GTSNPN, CDR2 SVGIG (reference sequence). CDR3 nucleotides: TGTGCCTGGGAATCCGGGACTAGCGGGAGAGGCGCCTACAATGAGCAGTTCTTC. Protein product: CAWESGTSGRGAYNEQFF.

The chain has TRBV5-1 and TRBJ2-7, with TRBD1 matching over 7 bases. Looked up from germline, CDR1 is SGHRS and CDR2 is YFSETQ. V dropped 4 bases and J dropped 4; count of bases not matched to a gene: 8. The CDR3 sequence is 14 residues long. DNA of the CDR3: TGCGCCAGCAGCCAAAGACAGGGTGGGTACGAGCAGTACTTC. Protein sequence: CASSQRQGGYEQYF.

This clone was counted once. The V gene is TRBV30, the J gene TRBJ1-6; perhaps TRBD1 as D (6 bases). The CDR3 has 13 amino acids. Trimming removed 5 bases from V and 7 bases from J, with 12 bases in between. Germline V gene data show CDR1 as GTSNPN and CDR2 as SVGIG (reference sequence). CDR3 residues: CAWVGGQNSPLHF. CDR3 in DNA: TGTGCCTGGGTGGGGGGGCAAAATTCACCCCTCCACTTT.

The chain links TRBV7-3 to TRBJ2-7; 8 bases agree with TRBD2. Germline CDR1 SGHTA, CDR2 FQGTGA. The CDR3 spans 15 residues. The ends lost 2 bases at V and 5 bases at J; junction bases unmatched: 8. The CDR3 DNA follows: TGTGCCAGCAGCTTATCCGGGACTAGTTTCCACGAGCAGTACTTC. It yields the protein CASSLSGTSFHEQYF.